These T cell receptor beta chains were read from a single sample in a study of PD-1 blockade in classical Hodgkin lymphoma. The repertoire was sequenced with immunoSEQ multiplex PCR; TCRdb's copy has only in-frame clones and lacks some. The repertoire holds about 32,000 clones, roughly 90% seen once, with roughly 1.2% in the top ten. The sequenced sample consisted of CD4+ T cells from blood. The receptors here all came from a human donor with classical Hodgkin lymphoma. Both conserved end residues are part of each CDR3. The D gene is left open where the match is weak. Some rows mark clone size as missing; the rest say once, few, many or name a class of expanded clone.

V: TRBV19; D: NA; J: TRBJ2-2; size: few; CDR3: CACGGSNTGELFF; DNA: TGTGCCTGTGGGGGTAGCAACACCGGGGAGCTGTTTTTT
V: TRBV23-1; D: NA; J: TRBJ2-7; size: NA; CDR3: CASSQSRNAYEQYF; DNA: TGCGCCAGCAGTCAATCGAGAAACGCCTACGAGCAGTACTTC
V: TRBV5-1; D: NA; J: TRBJ2-2; size: NA; CDR3: CASSLEEGLTGELFF; DNA: TGCGCCAGCAGCTTGGAGGAGGGGCTAACCGGGGAGCTGTTTTTT
V: TRBV18; D: TRBD2; J: TRBJ2-3; size: NA; CDR3: CASSPQGLASTDTQYF; DNA: TGTGCCAGCTCACCACAGGGACTAGCGAGCACAGATACGCAGTATTTT
V: TRBV6-1; D: TRBD1; J: TRBJ1-5; size: few; CDR3: CASSGLGTGKPQHF; DNA: TGTGCCAGCAGTGGCCTCGGGACAGGGAAGCCCCAGCATTTT
V: TRBV9; D: NA; J: TRBJ2-3; size: NA; CDR3: CASSVVAVSTDTQYF; DNA: TGTGCCAGCAGCGTAGTTGCGGTTAGCACAGATACGCAGTATTTT
V: TRBV28; D: NA; J: TRBJ2-3; size: once; CDR3: CASSSPGVGGLQYF; DNA: TGTGCCAGCAGTTCCCCCGGGGTTGGGGGCCTGCAGTATTTT
V: TRBV5-1; D: NA; J: TRBJ2-3; size: NA; CDR3: CASSTEGTDTQYF; DNA: TGCGCCAGCTCCACGGAGGGTACAGATACGCAGTATTTT
V: TRBV5-1; D: NA; J: TRBJ2-3; size: once; CDR3: CASSDSSTDTQYF; DNA: TGCGCCAGCAGCGATTCTAGCACAGATACGCAGTATTTT
V: TRBV5-5; D: NA; J: TRBJ1-3; size: NA; CDR3: CASSLTAGPGNTIYF; DNA: TGTGCCAGCAGCTTGACGGCAGGGCCTGGAAACACCATATATTTT
V: TRBV19; D: NA; J: TRBJ2-5; size: NA; CDR3: CASSGGPQGETQYF; DNA: TGTGCCAGTAGTGGCGGCCCCCAGGGGGAGACCCAGTACTTC
V: TRBV28; D: NA; J: TRBJ1-2; size: NA; CDR3: CASSRTAPYGYTF; DNA: TGTGCCAGCAGTCGGACAGCCCCCTATGGCTACACCTTC
V: TRBV25-1; D: NA; J: TRBJ2-3; size: NA; CDR3: CASSDLDRDTDTQYF; DNA: TGTGCCAGCAGTGATCTTGACCGAGACACAGATACGCAGTATTTT
V: TRBV7-6; D: TRBD2; J: TRBJ2-1; size: NA; CDR3: CASSSGLPTYNEQFF; DNA: TGTGCCAGCAGTTCGGGACTACCAACCTACAATGAGCAGTTCTTC
V: TRBV18; D: NA; J: TRBJ1-6; size: NA; CDR3: CASSPPRDSPLHF; DNA: TGTGCCAGCTCACCCCCACGGGATTCACCCCTCCACTTT
V: TRBV2; D: NA; J: TRBJ1-1; size: NA; CDR3: CASTLTGYTEAFF; DNA: TGTGCCAGCACCCTGACAGGCTACACTGAAGCTTTCTTT
V: TRBV9; D: NA; J: TRBJ2-3; size: NA; CDR3: CASSVGTARTDTQYF; DNA: TGTGCCAGCAGCGTAGGGACCGCTCGCACAGATACGCAGTATTTT
V: TRBV5-1; D: TRBD1; J: TRBJ2-6; size: NA; CDR3: CASSLDNTGGPGANVLTF; DNA: TGCGCCAGCAGCTTGGATAATACAGGGGGCCCTGGGGCCAACGTCCTGACTTTC
V: TRBV9; D: TRBD1; J: TRBJ1-2; size: NA; CDR3: CASSLGGTDGDYGYTF; DNA: TGTGCCAGCAGCCTTGGAGGGACAGATGGAGACTATGGCTACACCTTC
V: TRBV10-3; D: NA; J: TRBJ2-3; size: NA; CDR3: CAISGVGTDTQYF; DNA: TGTGCCATCAGTGGGGTGGGGACGGATACGCAGTATTTT
V: TRBV9; D: NA; J: TRBJ1-1; size: NA; CDR3: CASSVRQGNTEAFF; DNA: TGTGCCAGCAGCGTTCGGCAGGGGAACACTGAAGCTTTCTTT
V: TRBV11-2; D: NA; J: TRBJ2-7; size: NA; CDR3: CASSPRVGHPEQYF; DNA: TGTGCCAGCAGCCCCCGAGTAGGGCATCCCGAGCAGTACTTC
V: TRBV5-5; D: NA; J: TRBJ1-5; size: NA; CDR3: CASSLEQGAQPQHF; DNA: TGTGCCAGCAGCTTGGAACAGGGTGCTCAGCCCCAGCATTTT
V: TRBV12-5; D: TRBD2; J: TRBJ2-5; size: NA; CDR3: CASGRTSGKETQYF; DNA: TGTGCTAGTGGTCGGACTAGCGGGAAGGAGACCCAGTACTTC
V: TRBV14; D: TRBD1; J: TRBJ2-3; size: NA; CDR3: CASSQITGTDFTDTQYF; DNA: TGTGCCAGCAGCCAGATTACCGGGACAGATTTTACAGATACGCAGTATTTT
V: TRBV5-1; D: TRBD2; J: TRBJ2-1; size: NA; CDR3: CASSPRLAGGNEQFF; DNA: TGCGCCAGCAGCCCTAGACTAGCGGGTGGGAATGAGCAGTTCTTC
V: TRBV27; D: TRBD2; J: TRBJ2-3; size: NA; CDR3: CASSLSTPGLAGYTDTQYF; DNA: TGTGCCAGCAGTTTATCTACACCGGGTCTAGCGGGGTATACAGATACGCAGTATTTT
V: TRBV9; D: NA; J: TRBJ2-1; size: NA; CDR3: CASSRGSNNEQFF; DNA: TGTGCCAGCAGTAGGGGTTCGAACAATGAGCAGTTCTTC
V: TRBV7-2; D: NA; J: TRBJ2-7; size: NA; CDR3: CASSRATGSYEQYF; DNA: TGTGCCAGCAGCCGGGCGACAGGTAGCTACGAGCAGTACTTC
V: TRBV29-1; D: NA; J: TRBJ2-1; size: NA; CDR3: CSAGGWNEQFF; DNA: TGCAGCGCAGGAGGGTGGAATGAGCAGTTCTTC
V: TRBV2; D: NA; J: TRBJ1-4; size: once; CDR3: CASSEMAATNEKLFF; DNA: TGTGCCAGCAGTGAGATGGCTGCAACTAATGAAAAACTGTTTTTT
V: TRBV21-1; D: NA; J: TRBJ1-5; size: NA; CDR3: CASSPRDRSYQPQHF; DNA: TGTGCCAGCAGCCCCCGGGACAGGTCTTATCAGCCCCAGCATTTT
V: TRBV2; D: NA; J: TRBJ1-6; size: NA; CDR3: CASSDPEPLHF; DNA: TGTGCCAGCAGTGATCCAGAACCCCTCCACTTT
V: TRBV19; D: NA; J: TRBJ1-1; size: NA; CDR3: CASNSVGMNTEAFF; DNA: TGTGCCAGTAACTCGGTGGGCATGAACACTGAAGCTTTCTTT
V: TRBV5-5; D: NA; J: TRBJ2-7; size: NA; CDR3: CASSIQTGTFGEQYF; DNA: TGTGCCAGCAGTATCCAGACAGGGACTTTTGGCGAGCAGTACTTC
V: TRBV6-1; D: NA; J: TRBJ1-4; size: NA; CDR3: CASSRGAEKLFF; DNA: TGTGCCAGCTCGAGGGGGGCCGAAAAACTGTTTTTT
V: TRBV4-1; D: TRBD2; J: TRBJ2-2; size: NA; CDR3: CASSRGSGSPPGELFF; DNA: TGCGCCAGCAGCCGAGGTAGCGGGAGTCCCCCCGGGGAGCTGTTTTTT
V: TRBV11-2; D: NA; J: TRBJ1-4; size: NA; CDR3: CASSNPLLGSGKKLFF; DNA: TGTGCCAGCAGCAACCCTCTTTTGGGGAGTGGTAAAAAACTGTTTTTT
V: TRBV4-1; D: NA; J: TRBJ1-2; size: NA; CDR3: CASSAITGLYGYTF; DNA: TGCGCCAGCAGCGCAATCACAGGGCTCTATGGCTACACCTTC
V: TRBV5-6; D: NA; J: TRBJ1-1; size: NA; CDR3: CASSLVGSGEVAFF; DNA: TGTGCCAGCAGCTTAGTTGGGTCGGGGGAGGTCGCTTTCTTT
V: TRBV6-6; D: TRBD1; J: TRBJ2-1; size: NA; CDR3: CASSYTGTGPKREQFF; DNA: TGTGCCAGCAGTTATACCGGGACAGGACCCAAGAGAGAGCAGTTCTTC
V: TRBV18; D: TRBD1; J: TRBJ1-1; size: NA; CDR3: CASSLVRDSLEAFF; DNA: TGTGCCAGCTCACTCGTCCGGGACAGCCTTGAAGCTTTCTTT
V: TRBV27; D: NA; J: TRBJ2-3; size: NA; CDR3: CACHGTPTDTQYF; DNA: TGTGCCTGCCACGGGACCCCAACAGATACGCAGTATTTT
V: TRBV30; D: TRBD1; J: TRBJ1-4; size: NA; CDR3: CAWETGTEKLFF; DNA: TGTGCCTGGGAGACAGGGACGGAAAAACTGTTTTTT
V: TRBV5-1; D: NA; J: TRBJ2-7; size: NA; CDR3: CASSLAAPPYEQYF; DNA: TGCGCCAGCAGCTTGGCCGCACCCCCCTACGAGCAGTACTTC
V: TRBV9; D: NA; J: TRBJ2-7; size: NA; CDR3: CASSVVPAGLEQYF; DNA: TGTGCCAGCAGCGTAGTTCCTGCGGGTTTAGAGCAGTACTTC
V: TRBV10-3; D: TRBD1; J: TRBJ2-3; size: NA; CDR3: CAVAGTASTDTQYF; DNA: TGTGCCGTCGCCGGGACAGCTAGCACAGATACGCAGTATTTT
V: TRBV21-1; D: NA; J: TRBJ2-3; size: once; CDR3: CASTWTMSSTDTQYF; DNA: TGTGCCTCTACATGGACGATGAGTAGCACAGATACGCAGTATTTT
V: TRBV28; D: NA; J: TRBJ2-3; size: NA; CDR3: CASCIFRATLGTDTQYF; DNA: TGTGCCAGCTGTATTTTTAGAGCTACGTTGGGCACAGATACGCAGTATTTT
V: TRBV29-1; D: NA; J: TRBJ1-1; size: few; CDR3: CSVDARGMNTEAFF; DNA: TGCAGCGTTGACGCCAGGGGAATGAACACTGAAGCTTTCTTT
V: TRBV6-6; D: NA; J: TRBJ2-3; size: NA; CDR3: CASSYPSGRGSDTQYF; DNA: TGTGCCAGCAGTTACCCCAGCGGGCGTGGTTCAGATACGCAGTATTTT
V: TRBV27; D: NA; J: TRBJ2-1; size: NA; CDR3: CASSFLSYNEQFF; DNA: TGTGCCAGCAGTTTTCTCTCCTACAATGAGCAGTTCTTC
V: TRBV30; D: NA; J: TRBJ2-5; size: NA; CDR3: CAWSVGETQYF; DNA: TGTGCCTGGTCTGTTGGAGAGACCCAGTACTTC